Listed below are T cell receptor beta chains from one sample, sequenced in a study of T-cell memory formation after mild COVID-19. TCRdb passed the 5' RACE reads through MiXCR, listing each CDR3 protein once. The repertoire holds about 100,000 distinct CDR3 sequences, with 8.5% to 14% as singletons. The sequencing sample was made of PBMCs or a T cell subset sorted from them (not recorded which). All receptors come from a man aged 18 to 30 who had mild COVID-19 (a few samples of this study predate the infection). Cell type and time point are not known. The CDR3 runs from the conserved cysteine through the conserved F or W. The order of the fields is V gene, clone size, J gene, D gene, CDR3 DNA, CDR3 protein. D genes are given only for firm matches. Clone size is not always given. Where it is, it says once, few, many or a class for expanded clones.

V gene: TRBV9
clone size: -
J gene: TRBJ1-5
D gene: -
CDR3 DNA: TGTGCCAGCAGCCTCTCGGACACCGATCAGCCCCAGCATTTT
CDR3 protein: CASSLSDTDQPQHF

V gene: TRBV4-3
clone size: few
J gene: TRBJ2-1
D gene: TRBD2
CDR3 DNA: TGCGCCAGCAGGGGCTCCCTAGCGGGGTTAAATTATGAGCAGTTCTTC
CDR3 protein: CASRGSLAGLNYEQFF

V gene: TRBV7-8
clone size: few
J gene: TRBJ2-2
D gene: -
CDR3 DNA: TGTGCCAGCAGCTTTGTGAGGACCGGGGAGCTGTTTTTT
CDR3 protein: CASSFVRTGELFF

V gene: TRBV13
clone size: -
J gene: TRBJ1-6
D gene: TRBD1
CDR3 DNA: TGTGCCAGCAGCTTGGGGACAGATCATAATTCACCCCTCCACTTT
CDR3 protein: CASSLGTDHNSPLHF

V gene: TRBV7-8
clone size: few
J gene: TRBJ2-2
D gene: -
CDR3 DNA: TGTGCCAGCAGCTTAATGACAGGATCGAACACCGGGGAGCTGTTTTTT
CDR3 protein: CASSLMTGSNTGELFF

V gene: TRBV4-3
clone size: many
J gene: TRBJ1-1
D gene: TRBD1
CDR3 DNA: TGCGCCAGCAGCCCCGGACAGGGGATGAACACTGAAGCTTTCTTT
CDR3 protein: CASSPGQGMNTEAFF

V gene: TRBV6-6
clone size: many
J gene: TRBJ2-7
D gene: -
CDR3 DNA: TGTGCCAGCAGTTACGTTATCTACGAGCAGTACTTC
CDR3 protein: CASSYVIYEQYF

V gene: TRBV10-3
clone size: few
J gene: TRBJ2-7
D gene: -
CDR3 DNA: TGTGCCATCAGTGGAGTAGAGGGGTTCTCCTACGAGCAGTACTTC
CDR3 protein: CAISGVEGFSYEQYF

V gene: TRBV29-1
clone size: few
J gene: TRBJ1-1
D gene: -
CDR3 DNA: TGCAGCATAGGGACCTACACTGAAGCTTTCTTT
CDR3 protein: CSIGTYTEAFF

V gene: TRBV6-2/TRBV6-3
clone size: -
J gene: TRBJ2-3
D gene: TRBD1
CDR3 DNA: TGTGCCAGCAGCGACTTGGGCTTTATCACAGGGGCCGGAGATACGCAGTATTTT
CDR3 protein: CASSDLGFITGAGDTQYF

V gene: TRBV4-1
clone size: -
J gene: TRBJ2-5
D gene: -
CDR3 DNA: TGCGCCAGCAGCCAAGTTCTGGAGGAGACCCAGTACTTC
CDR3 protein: CASSQVLEETQYF

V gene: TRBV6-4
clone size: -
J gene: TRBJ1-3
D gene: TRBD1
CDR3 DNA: TGTGCCAGAAACCGTCGGACAGGCTCTGGAAACACCATATATTTT
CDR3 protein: CARNRRTGSGNTIYF

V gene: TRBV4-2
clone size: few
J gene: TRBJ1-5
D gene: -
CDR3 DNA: TGTGCCAGCAGCCAAGAGTTGCAGGGGAGCGATCAGCCCCAGCATTTT
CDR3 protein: CASSQELQGSDQPQHF

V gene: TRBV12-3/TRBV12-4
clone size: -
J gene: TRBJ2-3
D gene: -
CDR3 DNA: TGTGCCAGCAGTGCAAGACACCAGCAAGATACGCAGTATTTT
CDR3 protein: CASSARHQQDTQYF

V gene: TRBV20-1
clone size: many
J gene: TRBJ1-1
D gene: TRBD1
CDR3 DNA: TGCAGTGCTAGAGAGCAGGGGGACACTGAAGCTTTCTTT
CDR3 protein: CSAREQGDTEAFF

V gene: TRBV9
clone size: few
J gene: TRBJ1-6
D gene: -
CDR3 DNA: TGTGCCAGCAGCAGAGACGGGGAAAATTCACCCCTCCACTTT
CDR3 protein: CASSRDGENSPLHF

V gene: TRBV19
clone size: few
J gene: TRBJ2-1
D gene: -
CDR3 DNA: TGTGCCAGTAGTATAGGGGGCCCTTGGAATGAGCAGTTCTTC
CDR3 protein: CASSIGGPWNEQFF

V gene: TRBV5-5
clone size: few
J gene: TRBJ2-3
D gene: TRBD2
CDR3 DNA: TGTGCCAGCAGCTTCAGTAGCGGGGGTCTTGAAGATACGCAGTATTTT
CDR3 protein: CASSFSSGGLEDTQYF

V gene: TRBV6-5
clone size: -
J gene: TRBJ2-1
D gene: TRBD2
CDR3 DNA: TGTGCCAGCAGTAGCGGGGGGGGTATGTTTGTAAATGAGCAGTTCTTC
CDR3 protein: CASSSGGGMFVNEQFF

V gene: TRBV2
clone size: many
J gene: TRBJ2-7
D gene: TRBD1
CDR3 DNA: TGTGCCAGCAGCGGACAGGGGGCCTACGAGCAGTACTTC
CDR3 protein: CASSGQGAYEQYF

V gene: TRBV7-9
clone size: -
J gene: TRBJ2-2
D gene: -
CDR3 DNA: TGTGCCAGCAGCTTAAGACAGACAGAGGGCGGGGAGCTGTTTTTT
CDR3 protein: CASSLRQTEGGELFF

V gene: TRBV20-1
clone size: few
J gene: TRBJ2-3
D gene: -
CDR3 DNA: TGCAGTGCCCGAGGCGAGGTAGACCTTTCCGATAGACCCCCCCGCACAGATACGCAGTATTTT
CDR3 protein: CSARGEVDLSDRPPRTDTQYF

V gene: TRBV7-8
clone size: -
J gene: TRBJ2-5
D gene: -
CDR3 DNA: TGTGCCAGCGGGTACCGGGACGGAAGACAAGAGACCCAGTACTTC
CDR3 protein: CASGYRDGRQETQYF

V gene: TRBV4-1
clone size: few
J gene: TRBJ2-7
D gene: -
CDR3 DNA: TGCGCCAGCAGCCAAGATGGCCTCGAGCAGTACTTC
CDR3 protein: CASSQDGLEQYF

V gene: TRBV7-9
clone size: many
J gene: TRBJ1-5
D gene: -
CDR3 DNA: TGTGCCAGCAGCTTAGGGTATACGGCGCAGCCCCAGCATTTT
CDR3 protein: CASSLGYTAQPQHF

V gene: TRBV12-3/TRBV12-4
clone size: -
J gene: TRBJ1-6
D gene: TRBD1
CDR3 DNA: TGTGCCAGCAGTCTAACCGGGACAGGGTTCGGATCACCCCTCCACTTT
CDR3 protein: CASSLTGTGFGSPLHF

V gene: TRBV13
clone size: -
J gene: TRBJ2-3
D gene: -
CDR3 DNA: TGTGCCAGCAGCCTGCGGATGGCCTACACAGATACGCAGTATTTT
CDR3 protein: CASSLRMAYTDTQYF

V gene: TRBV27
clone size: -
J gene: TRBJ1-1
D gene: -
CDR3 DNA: TGTGCCAGCAGTTTAGCCCTCGGACTCCGGAACACTGAAGCTTTCTTT
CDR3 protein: CASSLALGLRNTEAFF

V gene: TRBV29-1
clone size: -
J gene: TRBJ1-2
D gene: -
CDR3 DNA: TGCAGCGTTGAAGATTTGAGAGGCTACACCTTC
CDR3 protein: CSVEDLRGYTF

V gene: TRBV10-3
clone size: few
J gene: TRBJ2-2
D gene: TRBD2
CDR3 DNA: TGTGCCATCAGCCAACCACTACTAGCGGGGGGGCCCACCGGGGAGCTGTTTTTT
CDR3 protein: CAISQPLLAGGPTGELFF

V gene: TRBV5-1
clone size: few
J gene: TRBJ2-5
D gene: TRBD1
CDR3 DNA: TGCGCCAGCAGCGCCTCTCCCGGGACAGGGGGACAAGAGACCCAGTACTTC
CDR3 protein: CASSASPGTGGQETQYF

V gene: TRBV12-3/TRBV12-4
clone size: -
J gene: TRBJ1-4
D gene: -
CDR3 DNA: TGTGCCAGCAGCCGTGACTCGGGTGAAAAACTGTTTTTT
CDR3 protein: CASSRDSGEKLFF

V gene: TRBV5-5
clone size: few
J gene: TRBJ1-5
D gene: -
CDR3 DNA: TGTGCCAGCAGCTTGGCCTTATATAGCAATCAGCCCCAGCATTTT
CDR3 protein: CASSLALYSNQPQHF

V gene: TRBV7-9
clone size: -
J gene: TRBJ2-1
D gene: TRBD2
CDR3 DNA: TGTGCCAGCAGCCCGGGTAGCGGGAGCTCCTACAATGAGCAGTTCTTC
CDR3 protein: CASSPGSGSSYNEQFF

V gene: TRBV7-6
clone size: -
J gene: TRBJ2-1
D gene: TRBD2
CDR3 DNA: TGTGCCAGCAGACTAGCGGGGGTAAATGAGCAGTTCTTC
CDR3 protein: CASRLAGVNEQFF

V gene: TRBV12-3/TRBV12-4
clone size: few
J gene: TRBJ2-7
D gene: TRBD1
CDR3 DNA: TGTGCCAGCAGTTCGCCAGGGGGCGTGGGGTACGAGCAGTACTTC
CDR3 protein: CASSSPGGVGYEQYF

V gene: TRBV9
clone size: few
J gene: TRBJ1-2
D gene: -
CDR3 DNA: TGTGCCAGCAGCCCCGAGGGAGGTTTCGGCTACACCTTC
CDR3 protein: CASSPEGGFGYTF

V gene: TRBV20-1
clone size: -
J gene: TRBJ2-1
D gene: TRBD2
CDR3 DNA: TGCAGTGCGCGGACTAGCCTCTCCGTCTGGAATGAGCAGTTCTTC
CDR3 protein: CSARTSLSVWNEQFF

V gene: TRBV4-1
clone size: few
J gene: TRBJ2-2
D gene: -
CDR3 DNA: TGCGCCAGCAGCCGGCTAAGGGCAGACGGCGGGGAGCTGTTTTTT
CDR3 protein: CASSRLRADGGELFF

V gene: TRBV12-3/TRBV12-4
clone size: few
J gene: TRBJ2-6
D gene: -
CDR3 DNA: TGTGACACCCCCCACGGACAGTTCGGAGTCAGGGCCAACGTCCTGACTTTC
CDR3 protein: CDTPHGQFGVRANVLTF

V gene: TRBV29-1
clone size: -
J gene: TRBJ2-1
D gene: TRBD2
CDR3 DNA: TGCAGCGTTAAAGGACTAGCGGGCTACAATGAGCAGTTCTTC
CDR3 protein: CSVKGLAGYNEQFF

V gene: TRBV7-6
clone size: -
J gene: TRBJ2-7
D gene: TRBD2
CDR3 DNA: TGTGCCAGCGCTAGCGGGGGTGCCTACGAGCAGTACTTC
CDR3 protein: CASASGGAYEQYF

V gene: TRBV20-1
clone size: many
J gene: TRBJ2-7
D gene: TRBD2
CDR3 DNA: TGCAGTGCTAGAGGGAGGAGACTAGCCCACGAGCAGTACTTC
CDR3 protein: CSARGRRLAHEQYF

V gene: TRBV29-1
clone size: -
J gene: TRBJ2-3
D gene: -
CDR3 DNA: TGCAGCGTTGGCGGGATAAGCACAGATACGCAGTATTTT
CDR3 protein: CSVGGISTDTQYF

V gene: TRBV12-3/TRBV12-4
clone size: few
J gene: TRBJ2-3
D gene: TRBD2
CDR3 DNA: TGTGCCAGCAACACTCCTAGCGGGGGCACAGATACGCAGTATTTT
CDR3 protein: CASNTPSGGTDTQYF

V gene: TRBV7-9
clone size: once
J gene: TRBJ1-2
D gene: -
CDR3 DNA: TGTGCCAGCAGCCCGAAAGGGTCTAACGGGCCTCTCTTC
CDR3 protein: CASSPKGSNGPLF

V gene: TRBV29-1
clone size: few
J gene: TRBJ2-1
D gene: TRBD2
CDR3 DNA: TGCAGCGTGGAACTAGCGGGGAGTAACAATGAGCAGTTCTTC
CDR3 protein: CSVELAGSNNEQFF

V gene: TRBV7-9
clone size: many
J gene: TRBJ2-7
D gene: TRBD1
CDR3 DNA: TGTGCCAGCAGCCCAGGGACAGGCATTTACGAGCAGTACTTC
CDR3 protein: CASSPGTGIYEQYF

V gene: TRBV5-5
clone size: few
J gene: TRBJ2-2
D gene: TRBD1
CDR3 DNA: TGTGCCAGCAGCTTATACCCGACAGGGGGCTCCACCGGGGAGCTGTTTTTT
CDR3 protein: CASSLYPTGGSTGELFF

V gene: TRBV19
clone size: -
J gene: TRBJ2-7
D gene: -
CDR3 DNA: TGTGCCAGTAGTATTGTCTCAGGAGTTAACTACGAGCAGTACTTC
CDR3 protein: CASSIVSGVNYEQYF

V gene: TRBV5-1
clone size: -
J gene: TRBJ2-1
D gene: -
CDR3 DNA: TGCGCCAGCAGCTTGGTAGGGCTAGCACCCAATGAGCAGTTCTTC
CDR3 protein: CASSLVGLAPNEQFF